This TCR beta chain was retrieved from a study of blood T cell repertoires in COVID-19. Study in general: Acute and convalescent COVID-19 specimens originated in the United States, Italy and Spain.

TCRdb's table, derived via immunoSEQ multiplex PCR, lists solely in-frame clones and lacks some. The table shows roughly 100,000 clones, with around 90% occurring only once. Trimming at V came to 1 base and at J to 1 base, leaving 4 bases not matched to a gene. The CDR3 is 16 amino acids. Per germline, CDR1 LGHDT and CDR2 YNNKEL (reference sequence). The origin of this receptor is a man in his forties or fifties with active or convalescent COVID-19. The chain is built from TRBV3-1 (or the pseudogene TRBV3-2) and TRBJ2-3, with 8 bases lining up with TRBD2. Sequencing used peripheral blood. CDR3 region: CASSQVSGGGTDTQYF. CDR3 DNA sequence: TGTGCCAGCAGCCAAGTATCGGGGGGGGGCACAGATACGCAGTATTTT.